This TCR beta chain is drawn from a study of T cells in Graves' hyperthyroidism and ophthalmopathy. No progression to ophthalmopathy during 18 months of follow-up defined stable disease. TCR beta CDR3 sequences were amplified from RNA transcripts. First-round RT-PCR with HTBI primers amplified the TCR CDR3 region. TCRdb itself ran the multiplex PCR reads through MiXCR, one entry per CDR3 protein. The sample carries a few hundred thousand distinct CDR3 sequences, 15% to 18% recorded once. This CDR3 region has 16 residues. V was shortened by 3 bases and J by 5 bases, with 19 bases between the two germline ends. Germline V gives CDR1 KGHSH, CDR2 LQKENI. This clonotype has a count of ten or more.

The gene calls are TRBV18 and TRBJ2-5, with unresolved D. Sequenced: blood. This TCR was recovered from a woman younger than 45 with Graves' hyperthyroidism. The DNA for the CDR3 is TGTGCCAGCTCACCTCAACTGGCCGGGTATGACGAGACCCAGTACTTC. It translates to CASSPQLAGYDETQYF. The variable domain in full, with the rest retrieved from reference TRBV18 and TRBJ2-5, is NAGVMQNPRHLVRRRGQEARLRCSPMKGHSHVYWYRQLPEEGLKFMVYLQKENIIDESGMPKERFSAEFPKEGPSILRIQQVVRGDSAAYFCASSPQLAGYDETQYFGPGTRLLVL.